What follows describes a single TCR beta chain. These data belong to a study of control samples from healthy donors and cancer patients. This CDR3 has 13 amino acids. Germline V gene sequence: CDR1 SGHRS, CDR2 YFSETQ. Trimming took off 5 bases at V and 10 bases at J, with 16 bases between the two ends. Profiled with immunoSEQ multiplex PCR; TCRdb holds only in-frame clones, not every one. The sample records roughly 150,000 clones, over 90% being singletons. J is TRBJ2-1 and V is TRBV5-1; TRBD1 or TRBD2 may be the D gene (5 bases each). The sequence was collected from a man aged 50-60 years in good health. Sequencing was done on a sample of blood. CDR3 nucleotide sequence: TGCGCCAGCAGTACAGGAGGTACGCTAGAGCAGTTCTTC. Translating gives CASSTGGTLEQFF.